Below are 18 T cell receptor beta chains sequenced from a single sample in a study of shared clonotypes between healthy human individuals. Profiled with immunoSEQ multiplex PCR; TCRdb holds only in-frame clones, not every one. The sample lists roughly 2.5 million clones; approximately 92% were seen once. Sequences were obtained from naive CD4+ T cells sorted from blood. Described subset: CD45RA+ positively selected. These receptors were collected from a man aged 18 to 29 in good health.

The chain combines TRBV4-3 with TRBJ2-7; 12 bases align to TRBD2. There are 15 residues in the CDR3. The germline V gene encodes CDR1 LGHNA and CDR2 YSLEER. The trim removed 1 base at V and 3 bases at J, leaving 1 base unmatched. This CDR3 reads CASSQATSGSYEQYF. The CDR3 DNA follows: TGCGCCAGCAGCCAAGCGACTAGCGGGAGCTACGAGCAGTACTTC.

The CDR3 DNA reads TGTGCCACCAGCAGGGACAGGGGGGTTAACTATGGCTACACCTTC. Translation: CATSRDRGVNYGYTF. The chain is built from TRBV15 and TRBJ1-2, with 10 bases fitting TRBD1. With V trimmed by 3 bases and J by 1 base, 2 bases remained unmatched. The CDR3 is 15 amino acids. CDR1 and CDR2 (germline): LNHNV, YYDKDF (reference sequence).

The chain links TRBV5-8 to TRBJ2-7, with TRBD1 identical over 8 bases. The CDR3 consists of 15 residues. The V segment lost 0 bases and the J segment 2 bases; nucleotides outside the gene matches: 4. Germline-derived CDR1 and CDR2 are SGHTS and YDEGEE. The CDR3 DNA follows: TGTGCCAGCAGCTTGGGCCAGGGGGCACCCTACGAGCAGTACTTC. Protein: CASSLGQGAPYEQYF. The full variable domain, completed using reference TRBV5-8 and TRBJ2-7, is EAGVTQSPTHLIKTRGQQATLRCSPISGHTSVYWYQQALGLGLQFLLWYDEGEERNRGNFPPRFSGRQFPNYSSELNVNALELEDSALYLCASSLGQGAPYEQYFGPGTRLTVT.

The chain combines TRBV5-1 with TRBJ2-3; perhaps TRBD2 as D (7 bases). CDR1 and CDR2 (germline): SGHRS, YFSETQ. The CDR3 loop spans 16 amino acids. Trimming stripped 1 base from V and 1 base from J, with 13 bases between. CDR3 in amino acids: CASSLLVGGRTDTQYF. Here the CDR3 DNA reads TGCGCCAGCAGCTTGCTGGTCGGGGGGCGCACAGATACGCAGTATTTT.

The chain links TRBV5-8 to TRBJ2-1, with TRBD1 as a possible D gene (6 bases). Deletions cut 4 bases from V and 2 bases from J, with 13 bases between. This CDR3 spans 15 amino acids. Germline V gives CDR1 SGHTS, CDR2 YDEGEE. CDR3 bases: TGTGCCAGCAGCACGGGACAACCTACCTACAATGAGCAGTTCTTC. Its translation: CASSTGQPTYNEQFF.

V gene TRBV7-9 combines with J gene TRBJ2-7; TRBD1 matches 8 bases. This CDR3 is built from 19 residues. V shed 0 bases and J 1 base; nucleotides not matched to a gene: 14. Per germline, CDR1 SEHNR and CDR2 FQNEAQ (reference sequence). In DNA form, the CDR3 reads TGTGCCAGCAGCTTAGCGTACTACGTCCAGGACAGGGTATCCTACGAGCAGTACTTC. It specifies CASSLAYYVQDRVSYEQYF.

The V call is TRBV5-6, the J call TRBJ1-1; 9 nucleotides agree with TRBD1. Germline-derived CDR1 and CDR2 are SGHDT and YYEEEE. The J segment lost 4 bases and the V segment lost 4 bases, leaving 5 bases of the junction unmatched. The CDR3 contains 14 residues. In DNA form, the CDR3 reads TGTGCCAGCAGCACCTGGACAGGGGCCACTGAAGCTTTCTTT. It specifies CASSTWTGATEAFF. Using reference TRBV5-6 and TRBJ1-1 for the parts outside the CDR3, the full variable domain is DAGVTQSPTHLIKTRGQQVTLRCSPKSGHDTVSWYQQALGQGPQFIFQYYEEEERQRGNFPDRFSGHQFPNYSSELNVNALLLGDSALYLCASSTWTGATEAFFGQGTRLTVV.

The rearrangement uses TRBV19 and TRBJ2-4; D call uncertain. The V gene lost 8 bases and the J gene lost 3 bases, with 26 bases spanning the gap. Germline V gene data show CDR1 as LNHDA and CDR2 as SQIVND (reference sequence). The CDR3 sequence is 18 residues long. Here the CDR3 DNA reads TGTGCCAGTGGCCTCGACCGGGTGGGTTTATTGGGCAAAAACATTCAGTACTTC. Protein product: CASGLDRVGLLGKNIQYF.

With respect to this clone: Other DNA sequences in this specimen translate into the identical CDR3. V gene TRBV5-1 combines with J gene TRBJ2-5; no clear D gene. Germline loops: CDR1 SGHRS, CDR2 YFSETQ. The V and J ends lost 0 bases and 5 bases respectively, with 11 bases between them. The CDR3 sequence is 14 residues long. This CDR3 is CASSLAGLGETQYF. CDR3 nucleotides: TGCGCCAGCAGCTTGGCCGGGCTTGGGGAGACCCAGTACTTC. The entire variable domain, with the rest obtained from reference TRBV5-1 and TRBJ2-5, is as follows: KAGVTQTPRYLIKTRGQQVTLSCSPISGHRSVSWYQQTPGQGLQFLFEYFSETQRNKGNFPGRFSGRQFSNSRSEMNVSTLELGDSALYLCASSLAGLGETQYFGPGTRLLVL.

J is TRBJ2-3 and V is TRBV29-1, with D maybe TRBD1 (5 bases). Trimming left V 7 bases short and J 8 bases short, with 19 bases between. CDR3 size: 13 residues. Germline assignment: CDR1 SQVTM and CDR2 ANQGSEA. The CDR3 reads CSGEGVVQGTQYF. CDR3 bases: TGCAGCGGAGAAGGGGTGGTGCAAGGTACGCAGTATTTT.

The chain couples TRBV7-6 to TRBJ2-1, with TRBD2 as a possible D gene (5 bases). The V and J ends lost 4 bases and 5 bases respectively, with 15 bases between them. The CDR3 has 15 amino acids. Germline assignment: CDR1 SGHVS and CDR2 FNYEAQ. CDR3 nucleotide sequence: TGTGCCAGCAGCTCAACTCCCCAGAGGGACAATGAGCAGTTCTTC. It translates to CASSSTPQRDNEQFF.

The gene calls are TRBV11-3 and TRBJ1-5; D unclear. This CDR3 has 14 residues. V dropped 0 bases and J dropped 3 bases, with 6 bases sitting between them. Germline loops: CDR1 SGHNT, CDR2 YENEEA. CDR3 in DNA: TGTGCCAGCAGCTTAGACAGCTTCAATCAGCCCCAGCATTTT. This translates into CASSLDSFNQPQHF.

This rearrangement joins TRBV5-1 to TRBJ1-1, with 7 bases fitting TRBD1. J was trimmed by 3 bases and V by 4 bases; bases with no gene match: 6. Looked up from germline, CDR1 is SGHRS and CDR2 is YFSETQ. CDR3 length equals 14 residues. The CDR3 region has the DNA TGCGCCAGCAGCCCTCTCGGACAGGACACTGAAGCTTTCTTT. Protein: CASSPLGQDTEAFF.

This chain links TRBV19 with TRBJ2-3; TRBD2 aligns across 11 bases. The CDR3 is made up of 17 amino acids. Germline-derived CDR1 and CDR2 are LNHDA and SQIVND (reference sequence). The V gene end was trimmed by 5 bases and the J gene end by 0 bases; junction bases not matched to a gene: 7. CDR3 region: CASSPTGTSGSTDTQYF. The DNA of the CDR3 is TGTGCCAGTAGTCCAACCGGGACTAGCGGCAGCACAGATACGCAGTATTTT.

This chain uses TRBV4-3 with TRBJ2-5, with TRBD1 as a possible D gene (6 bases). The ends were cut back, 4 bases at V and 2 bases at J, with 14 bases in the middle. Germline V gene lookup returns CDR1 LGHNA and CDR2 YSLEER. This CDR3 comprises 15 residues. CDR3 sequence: CASSRALGGQETQYF. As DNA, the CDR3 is TGCGCCAGCAGCCGTGCCCTAGGGGGTCAAGAGACCCAGTACTTC.

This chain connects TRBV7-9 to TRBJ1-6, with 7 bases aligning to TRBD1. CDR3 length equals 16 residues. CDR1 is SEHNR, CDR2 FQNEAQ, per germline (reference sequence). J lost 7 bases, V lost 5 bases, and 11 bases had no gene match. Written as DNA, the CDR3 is TGTGCCAGCAGCACCCGCCGAACAGGGGAAAATTCACCCCTCCACTTT. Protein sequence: CASSTRRTGENSPLHF. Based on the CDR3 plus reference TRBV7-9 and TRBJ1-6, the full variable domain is DTGVSQNPRHKITKRGQNVTFRCDPISEHNRLYWYRQTLGQGPEFLTYFQNEAQLEKSRLLSDRFSAERPKGSFSTLEIQRTEQGDSAMYLCASSTRRTGENSPLHFGNGTRLTVT.

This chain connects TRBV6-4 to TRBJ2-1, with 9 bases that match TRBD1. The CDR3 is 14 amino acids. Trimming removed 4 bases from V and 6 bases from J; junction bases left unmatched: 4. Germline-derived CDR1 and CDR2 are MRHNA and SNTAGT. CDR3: CASSVGTGFNEQFF. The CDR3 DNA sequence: TGTGCCAGCAGTGTCGGGACAGGGTTCAATGAGCAGTTCTTC.

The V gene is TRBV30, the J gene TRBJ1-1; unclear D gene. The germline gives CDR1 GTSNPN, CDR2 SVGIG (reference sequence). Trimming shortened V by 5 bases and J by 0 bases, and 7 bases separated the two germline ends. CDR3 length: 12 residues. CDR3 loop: CAWGFMNTEAFF. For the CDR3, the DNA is TGTGCCTGGGGATTTATGAACACTGAAGCTTTCTTT.